Each of the 16 T cell receptor beta chains below was sequenced from the same sample in a study of T cell responses to AZD1222 COVID-19 vaccine. TCRdb keeps only in-frame clones here, not all; method: immunoSEQ multiplex PCR. The sample holds 86,000 or so clones, about 89% seen once. This material consisted of peripheral blood, taken 28 days after the second AZD1222 dose. The receptors stem from an adult who received the AZD1222 COVID-19 vaccine.

The chain recombines TRBV5-6 with TRBJ2-3, with D uncertain. The CDR3 spans 15 residues. Germline V gene data show CDR1 as SGHDT and CDR2 as YYEEEE. V was pared by 0 bases and J by 0 bases, with 8 bases between. Here the CDR3 DNA reads TGTGCCAGCAGCTTGGAACAATACAGCACAGATACGCAGTATTTT. Amino acid sequence: CASSLEQYSTDTQYF. The variable domain in full, completed from reference TRBV5-6 and TRBJ2-3, reads DAGVTQSPTHLIKTRGQQVTLRCSPKSGHDTVSWYQQALGQGPQFIFQYYEEEERQRGNFPDRFSGHQFPNYSSELNVNALLLGDSALYLCASSLEQYSTDTQYFGPGTRLTVL.

The J gene is TRBJ1-1, the V gene TRBV28; D unclear. Germline loops: CDR1 MDHEN, CDR2 SYDVKM. CDR3 length: 13 residues. With 3 bases removed from V and 1 base from J, the gap between germline ends came to 6 bases. The CDR3 is CASSFVRNTEAFF. For the CDR3, the DNA is TGTGCCAGCAGTTTTGTGAGGAACACTGAAGCTTTCTTT.

The J gene is TRBJ1-2, the V gene TRBV11-1, with a weak D call TRBD1 (6 bases). Trimming removed 5 bases at V and 1 base at J, with 14 bases between. Germline CDR1 is SGHAT and CDR2 is FQDESV (reference sequence). The length of the CDR3 is 15 residues. The CDR3 bases are TGTGCCAGCAGCGGAGATACAGGGTTTAACTATGGCTACACCTTC. Its translation: CASSGDTGFNYGYTF.

The V call is TRBV2, the J call TRBJ2-2; D unresolved. CDR1 and CDR2 from the germline V gene are SNHLY and FYNNEI. The CDR3 is 13 residues long. Trimming stripped 5 bases from V and 0 bases from J, with 4 bases between. In DNA form, the CDR3 reads TGTGCCAGCAGTCTGGCGAACACCGGGGAGCTGTTTTTT. Translation: CASSLANTGELFF.

The chain employs TRBV5-4 and TRBJ2-1, with D tentatively TRBD2 (7 bases). The CDR3 spans 18 residues. Germline V gene data show CDR1 as SGHNT and CDR2 as YYREEE (reference sequence). The V end lost 0 bases, the J end lost 1 base, and 17 bases lay between the germline ends. The CDR3 region is CASSLGVGGQGSYNEQFF. The CDR3 coding sequence is TGTGCCAGCAGCTTGGGAGTCGGGGGGCAGGGGTCCTACAATGAGCAGTTCTTC.

This chain joins TRBV6-5 and TRBJ2-2; the D gene is possibly TRBD1 (6 bases). Germline V gene lookup returns CDR1 MNHEY and CDR2 SVGAGI. With 4 bases removed from V and 7 bases from J, the gap between germline ends came to 19 bases. The CDR3 is made up of 16 amino acids. CDR3 sequence (DNA): TGTGCCAGCAGTTCCTCCGGGACAACGGGGAGCGGGGAGCTGTTTTTT. Translated: CASSSSGTTGSGELFF.

The chain employs TRBV12-3 or TRBV12-4 and TRBJ2-7, with a tentative D call TRBD2 (6 bases). Deletions cut 3 bases from V and 6 bases from J, with 12 bases between. The CDR3 spans 13 residues. The CDR3 reads CASSFGTSIEQYF. DNA for the CDR3: TGTGCCAGCAGTTTTGGGACTTCCATCGAGCAGTACTTC.

The gene calls are TRBV4-1 and TRBJ1-1; TRBD1 is a possible D gene (6 bases). Germline V gives CDR1 MGHRA, CDR2 YSYEKL. V gave up 4 bases and J gave up 3 bases, with 18 bases separating them. CDR3 size: 16 residues. The chain's CDR3 is CASSPRRGAPDTEAFF. The CDR3 DNA sequence: TGCGCCAGCAGCCCACGGAGGGGGGCCCCAGACACTGAAGCTTTCTTT.

The V gene is TRBV18, the J gene TRBJ1-2; TRBD1 might be the D (6 bases). Trimming stripped 2 bases from V and 6 bases from J, with 10 bases between. The CDR3 spans 13 residues. Per the germline V gene, CDR1 is KGHSH and CDR2 is LQKENI. As DNA, the CDR3 is TGTGCCAGCTCACCAGACAGGCGGAATGGCTACACCTTC. This encodes CASSPDRRNGYTF.

This clone was picked up one time. J is TRBJ1-2 and V is TRBV11-2, with a weak D call TRBD1 (5 bases). Germline CDR1 reads SGHAT; CDR2 reads FQNNGV. CDR3 length: 15 amino acids. Deletions cut 5 bases from V and 2 bases from J, with 15 bases between. CDR3 nucleotides: TGTGCCAGCAGCCCCCAAGTCGCAGGGAACTATGGCTACACCTTC. Residues: CASSPQVAGNYGYTF.

This clone was observed once. The chain couples TRBV24-1 to TRBJ2-1; TRBD2 matches 9 bases. This CDR3 contains 14 residues. The germline V gene encodes CDR1 KGHDR and CDR2 SFDVKD. V was clipped by 9 bases and J by 7 bases; unmatched bases: 9. The chain's CDR3 is CATGASGTGNEQFF. For the CDR3, the DNA is TGTGCCACCGGGGCTAGCGGGACGGGGAATGAGCAGTTCTTC.

CDR3 nucleotides: TGCGCCAGCAGAGGGCAGGGAGTCGGCGGGGAGCTGTTTTTT. It is translated as CASRGQGVGGELFF. The chain carries TRBV10-2 and TRBJ2-2, with D tentatively TRBD1 or TRBD2 (5 bases each). In germline, CDR1 is WSHSY, CDR2 SAAADI. Deletions cut 6 bases from V and 7 bases from J, with 15 bases between. The CDR3 contains 14 residues.

This chain joins TRBV29-1 and TRBJ1-4, with TRBD1 as a possible D gene (6 bases). The ends were cut back, 7 bases at V and 7 bases at J, with 16 bases in the middle. The CDR3 is made up of 13 amino acids. Per the germline V gene, CDR1 is SQVTM and CDR2 is ANQGSEA. The chain's CDR3 is CSAGQREGEKLFF. CDR3 nucleotide sequence: TGCAGCGCCGGACAGAGGGAGGGTGAAAAACTGTTTTTT.

The rearrangement links TRBV12-5 to TRBJ1-2; 9 bases are shared with TRBD1. The CDR3 is 13 amino acids. Trimming took 9 bases from V and 6 from J; bases not matched to a gene: 8. Germline-derived CDR1 and CDR2 are LGHNT and FRNRAP. The CDR3 protein is CASTPGQGHGYTF. The CDR3, as DNA: TGTGCTAGCACCCCGGGACAGGGTCATGGCTACACCTTC.

The rearrangement links TRBV28 to TRBJ1-5, with D maybe TRBD1 (5 bases). This CDR3 is built from 14 residues. Germline V lookup: CDR1 MDHEN, CDR2 SYDVKM. V gave up 8 bases and J gave up 3 bases, with 14 bases separating them. The DNA for the CDR3 is TGTGCCAGCTTCTCGGGGGGTTTCAATCAGCCCCAGCATTTT. Residues: CASFSGGFNQPQHF.

The chain links TRBV20-1 to TRBJ1-2; D gene unclear. Per germline, CDR1 DFQATT and CDR2 SNEGSKA (reference sequence). V lost 3 bases to trimming and J lost 4 bases, with 12 bases between them. The CDR3 length is 13 residues. In DNA, the CDR3 is TGCAGTGCTAGTCCGTCAACCGGCTATGGCTACACCTTC. Protein sequence: CSASPSTGYGYTF.